By frequency in the sample, the clone carrying this T cell receptor beta chain is medium-sized. TRB was amplified from about 260-540 ng of blood genomic DNA. The CDR3 is 15 residues long. V lost 5 bases to trimming and J lost 4 bases, with 14 bases between them. The germline V gene encodes CDR1 MNHEY and CDR2 SVGAGI. The data were obtained in a study of T and B cells in COVID-19 patients. Multiplex PCR with BIOMED2 TRB-A/B primer pools amplified TRB rearrangements. MiXCR was run by TCRdb on the multiplex PCR reads, yielding one entry per CDR3 protein. The sample comprises several thousand distinct CDR3 sequences, roughly a quarter of which are singletons, and about 12% rests with the top ten.

Material for sequencing was blood. This sequence originates from a human donor with active COVID-19. The chain uses TRBV6-5 and TRBJ1-4; D not resolved. The CDR3 nucleotides read TGTGCCAGCAGTCGCGGACGGACTTATAATGAAAAACTGTTTTTT. This gives the protein CASSRGRTYNEKLFF.